The T cell receptor beta chain described here comes from a study of T cells in Graves' hyperthyroidism and ophthalmopathy. Germline V gives CDR1 SEHNR, CDR2 FQNEAQ (reference sequence). This CDR3 contains 16 residues. V dropped 5 bases and J dropped 5 bases, with 20 bases sitting between them. It was RNA transcripts that yielded the amplified TCR beta CDR3 regions. HTBI primers were employed in a first-round RT-PCR of the TCR CDR3. One entry per CDR3 protein results from TCRdb running MiXCR on the multiplex PCR reads. The table includes under 750,000 distinct CDR3 sequences, under 20% detected once. The TCR originated in a woman aged 50 to 60 with Graves' hyperthyroidism that later progressed to Graves' ophthalmopathy. The material sequenced was blood. This chain links TRBV7-9 with TRBJ2-3; D perhaps matches TRBD1 (6 bases). CDR3 sequence reads: CASSPPGHGYRDTQYF. CDR3 DNA: TGTGCCAGCAGCCCACCGGGACACGGGTACAGAGATACGCAGTATTTT.